This T cell receptor (beta chain) is drawn from a study of T cell changes during pregnancy in multiple sclerosis. The method was immunoSEQ multiplex PCR; TCRdb's version includes in-frame clones alone and lacks a portion of them. The sample lists some 70,000 clones, 80% to 90% seen once, with less than 4% in the top ten. This CDR3 spans 14 amino acids. The germline V gene encodes CDR1 SNHLY and CDR2 FYNNEI. Trimming took 8 bases from V and 4 from J; bases not matched to a gene: 5. This chain uses TRBV2 with TRBJ2-2, with TRBD1 identical over 9 bases. This TCR derives from a female donor with multiple sclerosis, enrolled in a pregnancy study. The input for sequencing was peripheral blood, taken before pregnancy. Here the CDR3 DNA reads TGTGCCAGCCGGGACAGGGTAATCACCGGGGAGCTGTTTTTT. Translated: CASRDRVITGELFF.